This TCR beta chain is from a study of blood T cell repertoires in COVID-19. The protocol was immunoSEQ multiplex PCR, while the TCRdb copy is restricted to in-frame clones and leaves out a portion. The data hold approximately 66,000 clones, with 87% observed a single time. CDR3 length: 13 amino acids. With 7 bases clipped from V and 5 bases from J, the junction kept 8 bases outside the gene matches. CDR1 SGHTS and CDR2 YDEGEE come from the germline V gene. V and J are TRBV5-8 and TRBJ2-7, with 8 bases fitting TRBD1. This receptor was identified in a man aged 55 to 70 with acute or convalescent COVID-19. Sequenced material: peripheral blood. CDR3 in amino acids: CASRSRGLNEQYF. CDR3 in DNA: TGTGCCAGCCGGAGCAGGGGGCTGAACGAGCAGTACTTC.